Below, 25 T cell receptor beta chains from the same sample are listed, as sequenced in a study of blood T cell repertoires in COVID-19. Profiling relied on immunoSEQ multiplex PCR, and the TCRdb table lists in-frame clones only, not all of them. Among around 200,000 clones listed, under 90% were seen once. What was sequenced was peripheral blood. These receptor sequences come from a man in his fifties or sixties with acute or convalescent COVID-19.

The CDR3, as DNA: TGTGCCAGCAGGAGGCAGGGGATGGACCAGTACTTC. It codes for CASRRQGMDQYF. The chain joins TRBV5-6 to TRBJ2-5; tentatively, D is TRBD1 (6 bases). The length of the CDR3 is 12 residues. Per the germline V gene, CDR1 is SGHDT and CDR2 is YYEEEE. Trimming left V 5 bases short and J 10 bases short, with 15 bases between.

The CDR3 nucleotides read TGTGCCAGCAGCTTGGAGCAGGGGGTGCGGTTGGAAAAACTGTTTTTT. Translation gives CASSLEQGVRLEKLFF. The chain has TRBV5-5 and TRBJ1-4; TRBD1 matches 7 bases. The trim removed 0 bases at V and 8 bases at J, leaving 10 bases unmatched. The CDR3 is 16 amino acids. The V gene's germline CDR1 is SGHKS and CDR2 YYEKEE (reference sequence).

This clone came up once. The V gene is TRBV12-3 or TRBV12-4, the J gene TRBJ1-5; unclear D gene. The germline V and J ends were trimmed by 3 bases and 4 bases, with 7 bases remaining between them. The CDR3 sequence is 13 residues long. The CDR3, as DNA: TGTGCCAGCAGTTTCGCGAGAAATCAGCCCCAGCATTTT. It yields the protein CASSFARNQPQHF.

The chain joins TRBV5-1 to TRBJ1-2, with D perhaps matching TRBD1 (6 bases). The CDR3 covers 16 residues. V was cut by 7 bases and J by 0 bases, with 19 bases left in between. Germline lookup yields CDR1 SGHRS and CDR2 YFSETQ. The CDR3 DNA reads TGCGCCAGCCAAGTGTCGACAGGCGAAGCTAACTATGGCTACACCTTC. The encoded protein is CASQVSTGEANYGYTF.

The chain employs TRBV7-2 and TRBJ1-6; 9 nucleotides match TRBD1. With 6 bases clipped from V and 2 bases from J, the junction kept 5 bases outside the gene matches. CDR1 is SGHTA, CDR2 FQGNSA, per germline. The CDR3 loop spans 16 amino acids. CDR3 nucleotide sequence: TGTGCCAGCAGAGGACAGGGGAGCCCCTATAATTCACCCCTCCACTTT. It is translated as CASRGQGSPYNSPLHF.

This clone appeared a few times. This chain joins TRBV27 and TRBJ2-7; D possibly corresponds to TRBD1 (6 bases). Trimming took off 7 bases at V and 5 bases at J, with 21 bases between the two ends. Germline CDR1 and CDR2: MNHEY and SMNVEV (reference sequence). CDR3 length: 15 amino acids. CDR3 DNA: TGTGCCAGCAATAACCGGGGACACCCCCGCCACGAGCAGTACTTC. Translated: CASNNRGHPRHEQYF.

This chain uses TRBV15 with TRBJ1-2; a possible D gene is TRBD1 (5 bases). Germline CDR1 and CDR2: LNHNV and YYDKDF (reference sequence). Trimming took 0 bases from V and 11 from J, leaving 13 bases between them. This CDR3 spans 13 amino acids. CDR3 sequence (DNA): TGTGCCACCAGCAGAGATCCCGACAGCCCGTACACCTTC. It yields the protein CATSRDPDSPYTF. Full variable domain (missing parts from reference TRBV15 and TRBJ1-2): DAMVIQNPRYQVTQFGKPVTLSCSQTLNHNVMYWYQQKSSQAPKLLFHYYDKDFNNEADTPDNFQSRRPNTSFCFLDIRSPGLGDTAMYLCATSRDPDSPYTFGSGTRLTVV.

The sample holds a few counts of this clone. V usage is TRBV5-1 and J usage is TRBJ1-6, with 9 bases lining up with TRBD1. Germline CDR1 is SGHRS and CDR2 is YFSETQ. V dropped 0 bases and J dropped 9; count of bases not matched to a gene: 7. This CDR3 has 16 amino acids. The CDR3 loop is CASSLDGGQGRSPLHF. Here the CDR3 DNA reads TGCGCCAGCAGCTTGGACGGGGGACAGGGACGTTCACCCCTCCACTTT. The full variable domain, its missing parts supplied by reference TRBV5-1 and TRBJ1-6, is KAGVTQTPRYLIKTRGQQVTLSCSPISGHRSVSWYQQTPGQGLQFLFEYFSETQRNKGNFPGRFSGRQFSNSRSEMNVSTLELGDSALYLCASSLDGGQGRSPLHFGNGTRLTVT.

Written as DNA, the CDR3 is TGCAGCGTAGCCGGGACAGGGACATATGGCTACACCTTC. It is translated as CSVAGTGTYGYTF. The J gene is TRBJ1-2, the V gene TRBV29-1; TRBD1 agrees at 9 bases. Germline CDR1 reads SQVTM; CDR2 reads ANQGSEA. The CDR3 loop spans 13 amino acids. With 6 bases clipped from V and 5 bases from J, the junction kept 7 bases outside the gene matches.

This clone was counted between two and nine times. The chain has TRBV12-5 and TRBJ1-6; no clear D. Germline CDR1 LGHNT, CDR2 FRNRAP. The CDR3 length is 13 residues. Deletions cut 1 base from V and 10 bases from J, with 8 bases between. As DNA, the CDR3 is TGTGCTAGTGGTTTGGAGGAGAGGTCACCCCTCCACTTT. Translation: CASGLEERSPLHF.

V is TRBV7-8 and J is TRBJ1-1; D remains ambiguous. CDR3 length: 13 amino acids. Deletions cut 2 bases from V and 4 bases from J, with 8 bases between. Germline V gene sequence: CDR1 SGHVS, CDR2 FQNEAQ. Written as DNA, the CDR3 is TGTGCCAGCAGCTTACTGGGCTCCACTGAAGCTTTCTTT. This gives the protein CASSLLGSTEAFF.

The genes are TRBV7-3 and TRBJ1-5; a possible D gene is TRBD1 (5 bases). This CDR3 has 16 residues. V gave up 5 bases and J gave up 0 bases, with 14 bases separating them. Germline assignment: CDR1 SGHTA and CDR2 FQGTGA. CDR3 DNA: TGTGCCAGCAGCCCGGGGCGGGAATATAGCAATCAGCCCCAGCATTTT. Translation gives CASSPGREYSNQPQHF.

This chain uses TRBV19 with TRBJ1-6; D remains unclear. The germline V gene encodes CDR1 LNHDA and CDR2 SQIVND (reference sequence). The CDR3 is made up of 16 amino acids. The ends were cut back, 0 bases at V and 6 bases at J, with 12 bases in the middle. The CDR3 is CASSIDVVRSNSPLHF. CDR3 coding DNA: TGTGCCAGTAGTATAGATGTGGTCAGATCTAATTCACCCCTCCACTTT.

The CDR3 DNA is TGTGCCAGCAGTGAGCCCGGGACAGGGGGTGGAGGAAAACTGTTTTTT. It is translated as CASSEPGTGGGGKLFF. V gene TRBV25-1 combines with J gene TRBJ1-4; TRBD1 matches 11 bases. J was trimmed by 10 bases and V by 3 bases; bases with no gene match: 10. Germline V gene data show CDR1 as MGHDK and CDR2 as SYGVNS. The CDR3 spans 16 residues.

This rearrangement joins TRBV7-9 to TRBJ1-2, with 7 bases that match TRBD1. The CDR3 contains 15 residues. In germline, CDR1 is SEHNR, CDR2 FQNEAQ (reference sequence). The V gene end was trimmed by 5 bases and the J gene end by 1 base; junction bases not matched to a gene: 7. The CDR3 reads CASSGGQKNNYGYTF. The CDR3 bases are TGTGCCAGCAGCGGGGGACAGAAAAATAACTATGGCTACACCTTC.

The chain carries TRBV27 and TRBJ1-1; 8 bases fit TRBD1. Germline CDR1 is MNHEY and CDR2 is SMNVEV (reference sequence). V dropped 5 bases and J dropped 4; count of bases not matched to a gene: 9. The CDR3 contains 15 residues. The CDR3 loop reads CASSPRTGRATEAFF. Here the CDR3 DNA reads TGTGCCAGCAGTCCACGGACAGGGAGGGCCACTGAAGCTTTCTTT.

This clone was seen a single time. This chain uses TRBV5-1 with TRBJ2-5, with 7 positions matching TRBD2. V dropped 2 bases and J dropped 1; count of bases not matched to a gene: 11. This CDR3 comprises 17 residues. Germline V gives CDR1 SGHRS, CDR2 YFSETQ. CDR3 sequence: CASSFGLVGASQETQYF. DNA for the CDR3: TGCGCCAGCAGCTTTGGACTAGTTGGGGCTTCCCAAGAGACCCAGTACTTC.

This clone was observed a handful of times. This CDR3 reads CASSPTGPNQPQHF. The CDR3 DNA follows: TGTGCCAGCTCACCCACAGGACCAAATCAGCCCCAGCATTTT. The rearrangement links TRBV18 to TRBJ1-5, with D possibly matching TRBD1 (5 bases). Germline V lookup: CDR1 KGHSH, CDR2 LQKENI. Trimming took 3 bases from V and 4 from J, leaving 10 bases between them. CDR3 length equals 14 residues.

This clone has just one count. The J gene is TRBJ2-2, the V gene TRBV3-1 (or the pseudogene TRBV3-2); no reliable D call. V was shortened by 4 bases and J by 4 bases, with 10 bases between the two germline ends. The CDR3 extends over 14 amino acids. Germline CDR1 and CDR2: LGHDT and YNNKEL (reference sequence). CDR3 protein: CASSLTSATGELFF. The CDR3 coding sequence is TGTGCCAGCAGCCTAACAAGCGCCACCGGGGAGCTGTTTTTT.

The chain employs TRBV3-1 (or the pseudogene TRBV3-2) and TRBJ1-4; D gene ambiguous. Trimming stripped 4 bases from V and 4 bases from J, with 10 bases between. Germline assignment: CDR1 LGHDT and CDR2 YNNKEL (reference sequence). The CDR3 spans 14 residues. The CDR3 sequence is CASSLRSGNEKLFF. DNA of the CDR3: TGTGCCAGCAGCCTCAGGAGCGGTAATGAAAAACTGTTTTTT.

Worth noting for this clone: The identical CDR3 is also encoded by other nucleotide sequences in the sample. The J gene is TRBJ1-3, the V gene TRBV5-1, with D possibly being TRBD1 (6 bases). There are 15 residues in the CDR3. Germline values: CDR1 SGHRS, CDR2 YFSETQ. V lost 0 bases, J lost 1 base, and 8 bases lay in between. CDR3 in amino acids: CASSLEQGSGNTIYF. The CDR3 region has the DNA TGCGCCAGCAGCTTGGAACAGGGTTCTGGAAACACCATATATTTT.

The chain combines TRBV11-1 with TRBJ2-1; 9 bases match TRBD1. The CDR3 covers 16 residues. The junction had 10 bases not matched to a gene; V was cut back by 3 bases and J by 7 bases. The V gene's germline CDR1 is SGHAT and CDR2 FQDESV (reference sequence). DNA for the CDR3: TGTGCCAGCAGCTTGGTCCGGGACAGGGTTTTAAATGAGCAGTTCTTC. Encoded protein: CASSLVRDRVLNEQFF.

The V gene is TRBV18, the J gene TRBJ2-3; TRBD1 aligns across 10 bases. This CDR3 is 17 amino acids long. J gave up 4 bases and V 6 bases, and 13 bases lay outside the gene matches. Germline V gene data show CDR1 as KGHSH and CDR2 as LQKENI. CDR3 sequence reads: CASSAIPGTGEADTQYF. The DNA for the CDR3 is TGTGCCAGCTCCGCTATACCCGGGACAGGGGAGGCAGATACGCAGTATTTT.

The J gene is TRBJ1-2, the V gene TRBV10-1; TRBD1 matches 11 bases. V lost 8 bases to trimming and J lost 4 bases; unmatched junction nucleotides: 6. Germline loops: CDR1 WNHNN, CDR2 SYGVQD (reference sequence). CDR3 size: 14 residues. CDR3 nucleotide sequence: TGCGCCAGCTCCTCCGGGACAGGGGGCTATGGCTACACCTTC. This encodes CASSSGTGGYGYTF.

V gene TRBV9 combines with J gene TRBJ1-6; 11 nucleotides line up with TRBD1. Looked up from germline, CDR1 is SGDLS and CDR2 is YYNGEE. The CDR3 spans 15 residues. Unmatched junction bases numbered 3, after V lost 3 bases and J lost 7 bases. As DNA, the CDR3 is TGTGCCAGCAGCGGGACAGGGGGCCTGAATTCACCCCTCCACTTT. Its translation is CASSGTGGLNSPLHF.